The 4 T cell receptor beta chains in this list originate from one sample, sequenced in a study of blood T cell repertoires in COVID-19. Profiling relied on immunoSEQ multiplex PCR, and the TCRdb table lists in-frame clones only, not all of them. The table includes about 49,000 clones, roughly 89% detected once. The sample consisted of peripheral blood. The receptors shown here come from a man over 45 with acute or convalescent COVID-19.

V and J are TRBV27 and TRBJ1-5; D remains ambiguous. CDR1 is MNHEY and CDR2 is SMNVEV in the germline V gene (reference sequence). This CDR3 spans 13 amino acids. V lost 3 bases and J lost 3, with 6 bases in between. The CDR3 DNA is TGTGCCAGCAGTTTCGGACTCAATCAGCCCCAGCATTTT. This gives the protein CASSFGLNQPQHF.

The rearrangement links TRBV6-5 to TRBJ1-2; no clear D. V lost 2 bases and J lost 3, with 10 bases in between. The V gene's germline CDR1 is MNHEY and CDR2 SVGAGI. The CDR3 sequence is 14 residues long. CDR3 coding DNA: TGTGCCAGCAGTTACGGGAGCAGCCACTATGGCTACACCTTC. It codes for CASSYGSSHYGYTF.

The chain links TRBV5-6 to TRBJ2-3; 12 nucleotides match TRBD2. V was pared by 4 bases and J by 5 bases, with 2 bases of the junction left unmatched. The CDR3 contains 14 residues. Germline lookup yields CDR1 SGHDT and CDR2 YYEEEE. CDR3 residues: CASSLAGGQDTQYF. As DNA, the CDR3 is TGTGCCAGCAGCCTAGCGGGGGGGCAAGATACGCAGTATTTT.

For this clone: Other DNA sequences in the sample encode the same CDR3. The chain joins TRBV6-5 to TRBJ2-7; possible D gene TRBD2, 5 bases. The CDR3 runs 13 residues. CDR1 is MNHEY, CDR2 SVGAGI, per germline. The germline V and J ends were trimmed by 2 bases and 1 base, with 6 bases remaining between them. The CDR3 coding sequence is TGTGCCAGCAGTTACCGGGGTTCCTACGAGCAGTACTTC. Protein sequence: CASSYRGSYEQYF.